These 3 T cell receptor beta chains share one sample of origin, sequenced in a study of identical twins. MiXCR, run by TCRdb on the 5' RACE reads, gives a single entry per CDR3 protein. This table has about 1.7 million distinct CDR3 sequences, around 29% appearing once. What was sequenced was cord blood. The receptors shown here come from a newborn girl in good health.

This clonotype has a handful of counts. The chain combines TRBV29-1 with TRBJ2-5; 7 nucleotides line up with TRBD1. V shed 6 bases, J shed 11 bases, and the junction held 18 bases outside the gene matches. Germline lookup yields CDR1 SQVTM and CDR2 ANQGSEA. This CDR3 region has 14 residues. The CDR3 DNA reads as TGCAGCGTAGCCGGGACAGCGGAGGACAATGAGCAGTACTTC. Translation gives CSVAGTAEDNEQYF.

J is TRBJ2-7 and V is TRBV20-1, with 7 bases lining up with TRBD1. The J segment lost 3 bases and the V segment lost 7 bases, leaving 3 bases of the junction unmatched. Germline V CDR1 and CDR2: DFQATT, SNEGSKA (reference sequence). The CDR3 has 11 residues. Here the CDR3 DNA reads TGCAGTGGGTCAGGGGGCTACGAGCAGTACTTC. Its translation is CSGSGGYEQYF.

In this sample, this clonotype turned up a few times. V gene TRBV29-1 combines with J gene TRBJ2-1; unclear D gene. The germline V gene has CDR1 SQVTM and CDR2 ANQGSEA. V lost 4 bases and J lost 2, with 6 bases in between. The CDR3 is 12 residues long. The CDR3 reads CSVGQTYNEQFF. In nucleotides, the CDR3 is TGCAGCGTTGGGCAGACCTACAATGAGCAGTTCTTC.